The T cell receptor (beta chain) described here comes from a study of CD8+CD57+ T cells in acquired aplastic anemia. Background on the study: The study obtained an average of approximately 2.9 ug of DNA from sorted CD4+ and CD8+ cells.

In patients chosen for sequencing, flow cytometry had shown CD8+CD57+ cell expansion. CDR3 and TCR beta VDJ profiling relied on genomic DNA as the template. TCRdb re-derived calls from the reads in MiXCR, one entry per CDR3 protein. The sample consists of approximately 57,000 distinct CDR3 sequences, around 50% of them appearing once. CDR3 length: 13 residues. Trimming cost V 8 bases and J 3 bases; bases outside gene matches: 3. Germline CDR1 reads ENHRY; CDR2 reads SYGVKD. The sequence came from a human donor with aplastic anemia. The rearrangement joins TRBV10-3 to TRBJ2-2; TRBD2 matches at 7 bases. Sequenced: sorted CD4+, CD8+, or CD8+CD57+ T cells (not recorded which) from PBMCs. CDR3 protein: CAIGGVHTGELFF. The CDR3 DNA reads TGTGCCATCGGGGGGGTTCACACCGGGGAGCTGTTTTTT.